The 27 T cell receptor beta chains below all came from one sample that was sequenced in a study of identical twins. TCRdb recomputed calls from the 5' RACE reads with MiXCR, one row per CDR3 protein. This sample has about 500,000 distinct CDR3 sequences, with around an eighth found just once. The sample was also reused in another study, on yellow fever vaccine responses in identical twins.

The sample comprised CD4+ T cells sorted from blood. Receptors originate from a woman between 18 and 29 years old in good health.

This clonotype has just a few counts. The chain is built from TRBV4-3 and TRBJ2-7, with 9 nucleotides matching TRBD1. J gave up 5 bases and V 0 bases, and 5 bases lay outside the gene matches. The CDR3 spans 15 residues. Germline CDR1 is LGHNA and CDR2 is YSLEER. CDR3 sequence reads: CASSQDWDRVDEQYF. The CDR3 nucleotides read TGCGCCAGCAGCCAAGATTGGGACAGGGTTGACGAGCAGTACTTC.

There are a few counts of this clonotype. This chain links TRBV7-2 with TRBJ2-7; D could derive from TRBD1 or TRBD2 (5 bases each). V was cut by 1 base and J by 6 bases, with 16 bases left in between. CDR3 length equals 15 residues. CDR1 SGHTA and CDR2 FQGNSA come from the germline V gene. CDR3 sequence (DNA): TGTGCCAGCAGCTTAGGAGGGGCCGCGACACTCGAGCAGTACTTC. It codes for CASSLGGAATLEQYF. The entire variable domain, with the rest obtained from reference TRBV7-2 and TRBJ2-7, is as follows: GAGVSQSPSNKVTEKGKDVELRCDPISGHTALYWYRQSLGQGLEFLIYFQGNSAPDKSGLPSDRFSAERTGGSVSTLTIQRTQQEDSAVYLCASSLGGAATLEQYFGPGTRLTVT.

This clonotype was picked up a small number of times. The J gene is TRBJ2-5, the V gene TRBV20-1, with 9 bases that match TRBD1. The CDR3 spans 12 residues. Losses at the gene ends were 5 bases for V and 4 bases for J; bases not matched to a gene: 2. CDR1 is DFQATT, CDR2 SNEGSKA, per germline (reference sequence). CDR3: CSAGQGSETQYF. In DNA, the CDR3 is TGCAGTGCTGGACAGGGGTCAGAGACCCAGTACTTC.

This clonotype showed up many times. This chain connects TRBV20-1 to TRBJ1-1; D is uncertain. The V gene lost 4 bases and the J gene lost 2 bases, with 20 bases spanning the gap. The V gene's germline CDR1 is DFQATT and CDR2 SNEGSKA (reference sequence). The CDR3 totals 16 residues. The CDR3 spells CSANRGQLLLNTEAFF. In DNA form, the CDR3 reads TGCAGTGCTAACCGCGGGCAGCTACTCCTCAACACTGAAGCTTTCTTT.

The rearrangement uses TRBV20-1 and TRBJ2-4, with 12 bases matching TRBD2. The CDR3 contains 11 residues. Trimming removed 6 bases from V and 13 bases from J; junction bases left unmatched: 4. Germline values: CDR1 DFQATT, CDR2 SNEGSKA (reference sequence). The CDR3 spells CSARTSGVQYF. The CDR3 DNA is TGCAGTGCAAGGACTAGCGGGGTACAGTACTTC.

This chain connects TRBV6-1 to TRBJ2-3, with D unresolved. V shed 3 bases and J shed 4 bases, with 8 bases lying between them. Germline-derived CDR1 and CDR2 are MNHNS and SASEGT. The CDR3 covers 13 residues. The DNA of the CDR3 is TGTGCCAGCAGTGATTACAGCTCAGATACGCAGTATTTT. Its protein is CASSDYSSDTQYF.

This clonotype was counted between two and nine times. The DNA is left out, because the CDR3 cannot be placed on it with certainty; the CDR3 is given as TCRdb lists it. The V call is TRBV6-2 or TRBV6-3, the J call TRBJ2-2; no DNA check was done on the table's D call, TRBD1. Including both end residues, the CDR3 is 14 amino acids long. From germline, CDR1 is MNHEY and CDR2 SVGEGT. CDR3 protein: CASSILGESGELFF.

At least ten counts were recorded for this clonotype. The chain has TRBV12-5 and TRBJ2-3; D not certain. The CDR3 runs to 15 residues. Germline CDR1 LGHNT, CDR2 FRNRAP. V was pared by 1 base and J by 2 bases, with 10 bases between. CDR3 coding DNA: TGTGCTAGTGGTTTGGACACCGTTAACACAGATACGCAGTATTTT. It encodes CASGLDTVNTDTQYF.

The chain joins TRBV5-1 to TRBJ2-5, with TRBD1 matching 9 bases. The trim removed 2 bases at V and 3 bases at J, leaving 20 bases unmatched. The germline V gene has CDR1 SGHRS and CDR2 YFSETQ. This CDR3 contains 20 residues. CDR3 region: CASSLTPGTGIGSAKETQYF. The CDR3 DNA reads as TGCGCCAGCAGCTTAACCCCCGGGACAGGGATTGGGTCGGCAAAAGAGACCCAGTACTTC. Using reference TRBV5-1 and TRBJ2-5 for the parts outside the CDR3, the full variable domain is KAGVTQTPRYLIKTRGQQVTLSCSPISGHRSVSWYQQTPGQGLQFLFEYFSETQRNKGNFPGRFSGRQFSNSRSEMNVSTLELGDSALYLCASSLTPGTGIGSAKETQYFGPGTRLLVL.

This chain uses TRBV5-1 with TRBJ2-3; 8 bases are shared with TRBD1. Germline-derived CDR1 and CDR2 are SGHRS and YFSETQ. V was pared by 2 bases and J by 3 bases, with 8 bases of the junction left unmatched. This CDR3 spans 16 amino acids. The CDR3 here is CASSFRQGARTDTQYF. The CDR3 DNA reads TGCGCCAGCAGCTTTAGGCAGGGGGCCAGAACAGATACGCAGTATTTT.

The rearrangement joins TRBV6-1 to TRBJ2-1; D gene ambiguous. The CDR3 has 11 residues. The V end was cut by 8 bases, the J end by 8 bases, with 10 bases between. The germline CDR1 and CDR2 sequences are MNHNS and SASEGT. CDR3 sequence: CASVGRHEQFF. Here the CDR3 DNA reads TGTGCCAGCGTGGGCCGCCATGAGCAGTTCTTC.

The rearrangement links TRBV7-9 to TRBJ2-1; 9 bases map to TRBD1. J lost 4 bases, V lost 0 bases, and 7 bases had no gene match. The CDR3 has 17 residues. CDR1 and CDR2 (germline): SEHNR, FQNEAQ (reference sequence). The DNA for the CDR3 is TGTGCCAGCAGCTTAGCTTCCGGGACAGGGCTTTACAATGAGCAGTTCTTC. It encodes CASSLASGTGLYNEQFF.

The rearrangement links TRBV4-3 to TRBJ2-7; D uncertain. The CDR3 loop spans 14 amino acids. Germline lookup yields CDR1 LGHNA and CDR2 YSLEER. The V and J ends lost 3 bases and 2 bases respectively, with 11 bases between them. As DNA, the CDR3 is TGCGCCAGCAGCCACACGGCCCGAACCTACGAGCAGTACTTC. It is translated as CASSHTARTYEQYF.

This clonotype was detected a few times. The CDR3 DNA follows: TGCAGTGCTAGAGGACGGGACTTCCTTTCCGAGCAGTACTTC. It yields the protein CSARGRDFLSEQYF. The rearrangement joins TRBV20-1 to TRBJ2-7, with D possibly matching TRBD2 (6 bases). Germline assignment: CDR1 DFQATT and CDR2 SNEGSKA (reference sequence). V shed 1 base and J shed 6 bases, with 16 bases lying between them. CDR3 size: 14 residues.

The V gene is TRBV5-1, the J gene TRBJ2-1; TRBD2 aligns across 8 bases. Per germline, CDR1 SGHRS and CDR2 YFSETQ. The CDR3 loop spans 17 amino acids. The trim removed 0 bases at V and 0 bases at J, leaving 5 bases unmatched. The CDR3 loop is CASSLGGGRSSYNEQFF. CDR3 in DNA: TGCGCCAGCAGCTTGGGTGGCGGGAGGAGCTCCTACAATGAGCAGTTCTTC.

The V call is TRBV6-4, the J call TRBJ2-1; 11 bases map to TRBD2. Germline CDR1 reads MRHNA; CDR2 reads SNTAGT. Trimming cost V 5 bases and J 9 bases; bases outside gene matches: 9. The CDR3 has 15 amino acids. The CDR3 DNA follows: TGTGCCAGCAGTCTCATAGCGGGAGGGCTTGGTGAGCAGTTCTTC. Protein sequence: CASSLIAGGLGEQFF.

The V call is TRBV6-1, the J call TRBJ2-7; the match to TRBD1 covers 11 bases. Germline loops: CDR1 MNHNS, CDR2 SASEGT. Trimming removed 7 bases from V and 3 bases from J; junction bases left unmatched: 8. The CDR3 loop spans 15 amino acids. The CDR3 here is CASTFTGTGGYEQYF. The CDR3 DNA reads TGTGCCAGCACCTTTACCGGGACAGGGGGCTACGAGCAGTACTTC.

The genes are TRBV6-5 and TRBJ2-7; 9 bases are shared with TRBD1. The CDR3 is 15 residues long. Germline-derived CDR1 and CDR2 are MNHEY and SVGAGI. V was pared by 7 bases and J by 0 bases, with 7 bases of the junction left unmatched. Here the CDR3 reads CASTVTGGVSYEQYF. The DNA for the CDR3 is TGTGCCAGCACCGTTACAGGGGGCGTCTCCTACGAGCAGTACTTC.

For the CDR3, the DNA is TGTGCCAGCAGCTTAGTTGGGACTAGCCTTAGCACAGATACGCAGTATTTT. Its protein is CASSLVGTSLSTDTQYF. The genes are TRBV7-8 and TRBJ2-3; 9 bases map to TRBD2. Germline V gene data show CDR1 as SGHVS and CDR2 as FQNEAQ. CDR3 size: 17 residues. Trimming at V came to 1 base and at J to 0 bases, leaving 5 bases not matched to a gene.

The CDR3 sequence is CASSASWDGGQDTQYF. CDR3 nucleotides: TGTGCCAGCAGCGCTTCGTGGGACGGGGGGCAAGATACGCAGTATTTT. The V call is TRBV2, the J call TRBJ2-3, with a possible D match to TRBD2 (7 bases). Germline lookup yields CDR1 SNHLY and CDR2 FYNNEI. The CDR3 loop spans 16 amino acids. V lost 6 bases to trimming and J lost 5 bases, with 21 bases between them.

The chain employs TRBV6-1 and TRBJ2-3; tentative D call: TRBD2 (6 bases). Germline V gene data show CDR1 as MNHNS and CDR2 as SASEGT. Trimming stripped 6 bases from V and 7 bases from J, with 23 bases between. The CDR3 sequence is 16 residues long. In nucleotides, the CDR3 is TGTGCCAGCAGGGTTAGCGGATACAGCCACACGTATACGCAGTATTTT. Its protein product is CASRVSGYSHTYTQYF.

The rearrangement links TRBV10-2 to TRBJ2-4, with D possibly being TRBD2 (6 bases). CDR1 is WSHSY and CDR2 is SAAADI in the germline V gene. CDR3 size: 14 residues. With 3 bases removed from V and 3 bases from J, the gap between germline ends came to 9 bases. CDR3 sequence: CASSEEAGKNIQYF. The CDR3, as DNA: TGCGCCAGCAGTGAAGAAGCGGGCAAAAACATTCAGTACTTC.

This clonotype was observed at least ten times. The chain recombines TRBV12-3 or TRBV12-4 with TRBJ2-2, with 9 nucleotides matching TRBD1. This CDR3 spans 15 amino acids. Trimming cost V 6 bases and J 4 bases; bases outside gene matches: 6. In nucleotides, the CDR3 is TGTGCCAGCAGCCAGGACAGGGGATTCACCGGGGAGCTGTTTTTT. Amino acid sequence: CASSQDRGFTGELFF.

This clonotype was recorded many times. V is TRBV20-1 and J is TRBJ1-1, with a possible D match to TRBD1 (5 bases). V lost 5 bases, J lost 0 bases, and 13 bases lay in between. CDR3 length: 14 residues. Germline CDR1 reads DFQATT; CDR2 reads SNEGSKA (reference sequence). In DNA, the CDR3 is TGCAGTGCTTCCCCGACAGTCATGAACACTGAAGCTTTCTTT. Its translation is CSASPTVMNTEAFF.

There are many counts of this clonotype. The V and J genes are TRBV12-3 or TRBV12-4 and TRBJ2-7; TRBD2 is a possible D gene (6 bases). V gave up 4 bases and J gave up 5 bases, with 12 bases separating them. This CDR3 region has 13 residues. CDR3: CASSYLGEDEQYF. For the CDR3, the DNA is TGTGCCAGCAGTTACCTCGGGGAGGACGAGCAGTACTTC.

This clonotype was seen many times. V is TRBV5-1 and J is TRBJ2-1, with a tentative D call TRBD1 (6 bases). The V and J ends lost 0 bases and 0 bases respectively, with 7 bases between them. CDR1 and CDR2 (germline): SGHRS, YFSETQ. This CDR3 spans 15 amino acids. The CDR3 loop is CASSLGGPSYNEQFF. CDR3 bases: TGCGCCAGCAGCTTGGGGGGGCCCTCCTACAATGAGCAGTTCTTC.

The V call is TRBV5-8, the J call TRBJ1-5, with D possibly matching TRBD1 (6 bases). The CDR3 is 15 amino acids. Germline values: CDR1 SGHTS, CDR2 YDEGEE. V gave up 4 bases and J gave up 2 bases, with 13 bases separating them. The CDR3 coding sequence is TGTGCCAGCAGCCACACAGGGAACCGCAATCAGCCCCAGCATTTT. This codes for CASSHTGNRNQPQHF.